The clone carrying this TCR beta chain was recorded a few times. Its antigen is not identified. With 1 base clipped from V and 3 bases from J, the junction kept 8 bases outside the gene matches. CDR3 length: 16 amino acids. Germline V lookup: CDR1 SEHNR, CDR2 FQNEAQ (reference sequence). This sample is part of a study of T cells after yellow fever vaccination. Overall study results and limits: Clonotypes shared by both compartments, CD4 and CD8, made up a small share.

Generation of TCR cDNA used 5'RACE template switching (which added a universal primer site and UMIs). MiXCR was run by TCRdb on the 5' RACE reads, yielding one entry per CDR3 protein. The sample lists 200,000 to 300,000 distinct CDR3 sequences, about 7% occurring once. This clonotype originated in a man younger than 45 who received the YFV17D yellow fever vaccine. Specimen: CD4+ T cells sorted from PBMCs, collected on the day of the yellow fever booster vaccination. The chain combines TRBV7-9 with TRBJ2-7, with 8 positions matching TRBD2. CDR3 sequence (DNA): TGTGCCAGCAGCTTAGATGGAGCGGGAGCCTACTACGAGCAGTACTTC. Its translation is CASSLDGAGAYYEQYF.